One and the same sample provided the 22 T cell receptor beta chains below, sequenced in a study of shared clonotypes between healthy human individuals. Assay: immunoSEQ multiplex PCR; the TCRdb copy retains only in-frame clones and omits some. The sample lists about 690,000 clones, roughly 87% seen once, with 30% to 35% in the top ten. The material sequenced was memory CD8+ T cells from PBMCs. Subset indicated: CD45RO+ cells pooled with CCR7-negative TemRA cells. The receptors stem from a man aged 18 to 29 in good health. Some clones in this sample may be carry-over from other donors' samples.

The gene calls are TRBV11-2 and TRBJ1-1, with TRBD1 matching over 8 bases. J was trimmed by 7 bases and V by 6 bases; bases with no gene match: 7. Per germline, CDR1 SGHAT and CDR2 FQNNGV. The CDR3 spans 13 residues. The CDR3 nucleotides are TGTGCCAGCAGGACCGGGACAGGCAATGAAGCTTTCTTT. This sequence encodes CASRTGTGNEAFF.

This chain joins TRBV9 and TRBJ2-7; D is possibly TRBD1 or TRBD2 (5 bases each). This CDR3 comprises 15 residues. The V and J ends lost 0 bases and 0 bases respectively, with 10 bases between them. The V gene's germline CDR1 is SGDLS and CDR2 YYNGEE. In DNA form, the CDR3 reads TGTGCCAGCAGCGTAGGTATAGGGACCTCCTACGAGCAGTACTTC. It codes for CASSVGIGTSYEQYF. The variable domain in full, with the rest retrieved from reference TRBV9 and TRBJ2-7, is DSGVTQTPKHLITATGQRVTLRCSPRSGDLSVYWYQQSLDQGLQFLIQYYNGEERAKGNILERFSAQQFPDLHSELNLSSLELGDSALYFCASSVGIGTSYEQYFGPGTRLTVT.

The CDR3 DNA sequence: TGTGCCAGCGGGACAGGGGAAGACGATCAGCCCCAGCATTTT. Translation gives CASGTGEDDQPQHF. The chain is built from TRBV7-6 and TRBJ1-5, with TRBD1 identical over 10 bases. Trimming took 8 bases from V and 5 from J; bases not matched to a gene: 6. Germline CDR1 SGHVS, CDR2 FNYEAQ. The CDR3 extends over 14 amino acids.

This clone was counted only a few times. The sample contains more than one DNA sequence encoding this CDR3. This chain connects TRBV19 to TRBJ2-3; TRBD2 agrees at 10 bases. Losses at the gene ends were 3 bases for V and 1 base for J; bases not matched to a gene: 4. From germline, CDR1 is LNHDA and CDR2 SQIVND (reference sequence). CDR3 length: 16 amino acids. The CDR3: CASSIGLAGGTDTQYF. The DNA for the CDR3 is TGTGCCAGTAGTATTGGGCTAGCGGGAGGCACAGATACGCAGTATTTT.

The chain uses TRBV27 and TRBJ2-7; 9 bases line up with TRBD1. This CDR3 region has 13 residues. Unmatched junction bases numbered 4, after V lost 7 bases and J lost 3 bases. The germline V gene has CDR1 MNHEY and CDR2 SMNVEV (reference sequence). CDR3 region: CASIGTGLYEQYF. CDR3 sequence (DNA): TGTGCCAGCATAGGGACAGGGCTCTACGAGCAGTACTTC.

V gene TRBV6-6 combines with J gene TRBJ2-5, with D perhaps TRBD2 (5 bases). The CDR3 spans 13 residues. The germline CDR1 and CDR2 sequences are MNHNY and SVGAGI (reference sequence). Between the trimmed V and J ends, which lost 7 bases and 1 base, there was a span of 10 bases. The CDR3 DNA reads TGTGCCAGCACCGAGGACTTCCAAGAGACCCAGTACTTC. Protein product: CASTEDFQETQYF.

The V gene is TRBV19, the J gene TRBJ2-7; 8 bases match TRBD1. The CDR3 contains 17 residues. Germline values: CDR1 LNHDA, CDR2 SQIVND (reference sequence). V shed 1 base and J 0 bases; nucleotides not matched to a gene: 8. CDR3 coding DNA: TGTGCCAGTAGTATAGGTGTAGGACAGGGTTACTCCTACGAGCAGTACTTC. Amino acids: CASSIGVGQGYSYEQYF.

The CDR3 bases are TGTGCCAGCAGCTGGACTAGCGGGAGAAGCTATGAGCAGTTCTTC. Translating gives CASSWTSGRSYEQFF. The chain uses TRBV7-3 and TRBJ2-1; 13 nucleotides align to TRBD2. CDR3 size: 15 residues. CDR1 is SGHTA and CDR2 is FQGTGA in the germline V gene. V lost 4 bases, J lost 8 bases, and 5 bases stayed unmatched.

This clone was detected only a few times. This sequence joins TRBV9 and TRBJ2-1; D unresolved. The germline V gene has CDR1 SGDLS and CDR2 YYNGEE. V lost 3 bases and J 10 bases, leaving 17 bases between the germline ends. The CDR3 length is 14 residues. This chain's CDR3 is CASSEEIEDPEQFF. CDR3 nucleotides: TGTGCCAGCAGCGAGGAGATAGAGGACCCCGAGCAGTTCTTC.

The chain combines TRBV5-5 with TRBJ2-1; D possibly corresponds to TRBD2 (6 bases). This CDR3 has 16 residues. Germline V gene data show CDR1 as SGHKS and CDR2 as YYEKEE (reference sequence). V was trimmed by 0 bases and J by 4 bases, leaving 14 bases between them. The chain's CDR3 is CASSLVGLAPYNEQFF. In DNA, the CDR3 is TGTGCCAGCAGCTTGGTAGGCCTAGCGCCATACAATGAGCAGTTCTTC.

The CDR3 is CASTEPGQGLYGYTF. CDR3 sequence (DNA): TGCGCCAGCACCGAACCGGGACAGGGGCTCTATGGCTACACCTTC. The chain combines TRBV10-2 with TRBJ1-2, with 10 bases that match TRBD1. Germline trimming cut 7 bases from V and 4 bases from J; bases unmatched to any gene: 9. Germline CDR1 reads WSHSY; CDR2 reads SAAADI. This CDR3 spans 15 amino acids.

The chain recombines TRBV7-3 with TRBJ2-2, with D perhaps matching TRBD1 or TRBD2 (5 bases each). Germline V CDR1 and CDR2: SGHTA, FQGTGA. There are 13 residues in the CDR3. With 8 bases removed from V and 7 bases from J, the gap between germline ends came to 14 bases. CDR3 loop: CASRGVADGELFF. The CDR3 coding sequence is TGTGCCAGCCGAGGGGTCGCAGACGGGGAGCTGTTTTTT.

V usage is TRBV9 and J usage is TRBJ2-3; D is tentatively TRBD1 or TRBD2 (5 bases each). Trimming cost V 0 bases and J 4 bases, with 9 bases left between them. Germline CDR1 and CDR2: SGDLS and YYNGEE. The CDR3 has 14 amino acids. The CDR3 nucleotides read TGTGCCAGCAGCGTAGCTTCGGGGCCAGATACGCAGTATTTT. This codes for CASSVASGPDTQYF.

The CDR3 is CASSLAPLAGGPGASDTQYF. DNA of the CDR3: TGTGCCAGCAGCTTAGCTCCCCTAGCGGGAGGGCCGGGGGCATCTGATACGCAGTATTTT. J is TRBJ2-3 and V is TRBV7-2; 12 nucleotides line up with TRBD2. CDR3 length equals 20 residues. CDR1 is SGHTA and CDR2 is FQGNSA in the germline V gene. Losses at the gene ends were 0 bases for V and 6 bases for J; bases not matched to a gene: 16.

Turning to this clone: One end of the junction fails to match germline, which may point to a read error. The chain carries TRBV7-2 and TRBJ2-1; D is uncertain. The germline V gene has CDR1 SGHTA and CDR2 FQGNSA. CDR3 size: 14 residues. CDR3 sequence reads: CASTLGNLYNEQFF. CDR3 in DNA: TGTGCCAGCACCTTAGGTAACCTGTACAATGAGCAGTTCTTC.

Regarding this clone: One end of the junction is discordant with germline, which a read error may explain. The CDR3 bases are TGTGCCATCAGAGAGTTTCTACCGAAGGGGAATGAGCAGTTCTTC. It yields the protein CAIREFLPKGNEQFF. The chain uses TRBV10-3 and TRBJ2-1; a weak D match, TRBD1 (5 bases). The CDR3 length is 15 residues. Germline V gene sequence: CDR1 ENHRY, CDR2 SYGVKD.

The CDR3 is CASSTGTGGYEQFF. CDR3 DNA sequence: TGTGCCAGCAGCACCGGGACAGGGGGCTATGAGCAGTTCTTC. The V call is TRBV25-1, the J call TRBJ2-1, with 12 bases fitting TRBD1. The V gene's germline CDR1 is MGHDK and CDR2 SYGVNS. Trimming at V came to 6 bases and at J to 8 bases, leaving 5 bases not matched to a gene. The CDR3 extends over 14 amino acids.

The chain carries TRBV9 and TRBJ2-1; D not resolved. Germline CDR1 reads SGDLS; CDR2 reads YYNGEE. This CDR3 has 12 residues. V was shortened by 0 bases and J by 9 bases, with 7 bases between the two germline ends. The CDR3 DNA reads TGTGCCAGCAGCGTAGGACTCGGTGAGCAGTTCTTC. Translating it yields CASSVGLGEQFF.

The chain carries TRBV19 and TRBJ2-2; possibly TRBD2 for D (5 bases). CDR3 length equals 15 residues. Germline V CDR1 and CDR2: LNHDA, SQIVND (reference sequence). V was trimmed by 3 bases and J by 2 bases, leaving 10 bases between them. The CDR3 is CASSIPSGNTGELFF. CDR3 nucleotides: TGTGCCAGTAGTATCCCCAGCGGAAACACCGGGGAGCTGTTTTTT.

The V call is TRBV27, the J call TRBJ2-7, with 10 bases lining up with TRBD2. CDR3 length: 16 amino acids. Germline V CDR1 and CDR2: MNHEY, SMNVEV (reference sequence). V shed 2 bases, J shed 6 bases, and the junction held 10 bases outside the gene matches. CDR3 DNA: TGTGCCAGCAGTTTAGCGAGGGGTAGCGGGAGGTTCGAGCAGTACTTC. This sequence encodes CASSLARGSGRFEQYF.

The V and J genes are TRBV27 and TRBJ2-7; TRBD1 might be the D (6 bases). Germline CDR1 and CDR2: MNHEY and SMNVEV (reference sequence). The CDR3 totals 14 residues. Trimming cost V 6 bases and J 0 bases, with 12 bases left between them. The CDR3 protein is CASSLQGSSYEQYF. CDR3 nucleotide sequence: TGTGCCAGCAGCCTACAGGGAAGCTCCTACGAGCAGTACTTC.

The gene calls are TRBV30 and TRBJ2-2, with D perhaps TRBD2 (6 bases). The V gene's germline CDR1 is GTSNPN and CDR2 SVGIG (reference sequence). This CDR3 spans 16 amino acids. Trimming cost V 3 bases and J 1 base, with 15 bases left between them. Here the CDR3 reads CAWSPSWDWNTGELFF. CDR3 coding DNA: TGTGCCTGGAGCCCTAGTTGGGACTGGAACACCGGGGAGCTGTTTTTT.